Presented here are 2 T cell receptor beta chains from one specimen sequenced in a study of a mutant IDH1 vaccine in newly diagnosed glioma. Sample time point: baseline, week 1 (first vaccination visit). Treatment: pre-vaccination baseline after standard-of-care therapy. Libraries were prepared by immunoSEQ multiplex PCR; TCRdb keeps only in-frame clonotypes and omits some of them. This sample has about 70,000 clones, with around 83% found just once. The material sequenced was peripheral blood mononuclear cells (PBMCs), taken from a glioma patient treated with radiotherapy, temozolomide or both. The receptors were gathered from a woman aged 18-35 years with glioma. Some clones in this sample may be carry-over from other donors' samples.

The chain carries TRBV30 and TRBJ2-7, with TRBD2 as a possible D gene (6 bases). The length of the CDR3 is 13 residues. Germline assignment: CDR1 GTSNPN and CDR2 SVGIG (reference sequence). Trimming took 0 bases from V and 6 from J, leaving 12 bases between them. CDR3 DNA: TGTGCCTGGAGTGTAGGAGGGTCGGGCGAGCAGTACTTC. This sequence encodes CAWSVGGSGEQYF.

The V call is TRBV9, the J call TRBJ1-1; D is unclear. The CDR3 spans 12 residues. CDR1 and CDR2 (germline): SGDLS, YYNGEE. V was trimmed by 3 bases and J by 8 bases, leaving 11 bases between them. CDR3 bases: TGTGCCAGCAGCGCGAAGGTGGGAGAAGCTTTCTTT. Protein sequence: CASSAKVGEAFF.